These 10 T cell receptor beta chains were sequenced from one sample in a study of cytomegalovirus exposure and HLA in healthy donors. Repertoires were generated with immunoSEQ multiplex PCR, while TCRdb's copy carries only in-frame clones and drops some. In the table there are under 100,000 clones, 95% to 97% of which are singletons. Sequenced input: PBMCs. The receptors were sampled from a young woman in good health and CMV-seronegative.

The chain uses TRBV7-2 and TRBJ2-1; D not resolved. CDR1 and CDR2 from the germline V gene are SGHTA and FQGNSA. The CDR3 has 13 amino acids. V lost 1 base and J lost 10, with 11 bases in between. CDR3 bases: TGTGCCAGCAGCTTAGACTACCTGGAGGAGCAGTTCTTC. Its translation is CASSLDYLEEQFF.

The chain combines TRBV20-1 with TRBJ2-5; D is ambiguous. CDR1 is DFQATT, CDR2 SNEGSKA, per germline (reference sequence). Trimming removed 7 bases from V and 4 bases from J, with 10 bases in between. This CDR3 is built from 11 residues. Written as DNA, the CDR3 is TGCAGTGTTGGCCAACGAGAGACCCAGTACTTC. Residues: CSVGQRETQYF.

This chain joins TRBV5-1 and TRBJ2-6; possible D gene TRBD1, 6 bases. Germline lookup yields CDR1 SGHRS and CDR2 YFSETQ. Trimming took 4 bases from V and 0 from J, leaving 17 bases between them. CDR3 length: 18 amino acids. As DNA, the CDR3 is TGCGCCAGCAGCCTGACTACGGACAGCCGCTCTGGGGCCAACGTCCTGACTTTC. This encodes CASSLTTDSRSGANVLTF.

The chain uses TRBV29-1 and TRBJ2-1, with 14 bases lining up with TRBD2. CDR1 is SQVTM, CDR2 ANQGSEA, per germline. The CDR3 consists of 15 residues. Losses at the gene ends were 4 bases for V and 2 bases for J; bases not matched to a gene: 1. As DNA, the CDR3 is TGCAGCGTTGGGACTAGCGGGAGGACCTACAATGAGCAGTTCTTC. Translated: CSVGTSGRTYNEQFF.

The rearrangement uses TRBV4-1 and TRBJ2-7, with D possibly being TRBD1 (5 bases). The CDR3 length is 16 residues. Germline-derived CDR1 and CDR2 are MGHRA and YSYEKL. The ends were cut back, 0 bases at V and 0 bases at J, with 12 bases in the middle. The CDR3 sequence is CASSQDDSLSSYEQYF. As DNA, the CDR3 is TGCGCCAGCAGCCAAGATGACAGTCTAAGCTCCTACGAGCAGTACTTC.

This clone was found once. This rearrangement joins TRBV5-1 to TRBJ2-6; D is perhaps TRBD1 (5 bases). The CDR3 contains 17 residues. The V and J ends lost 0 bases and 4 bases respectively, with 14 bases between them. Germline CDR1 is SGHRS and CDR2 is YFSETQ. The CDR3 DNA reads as TGCGCCAGCAGCTTGGCGTTAGGGGCCGCGGGGGCCAACGTCCTGACTTTC. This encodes CASSLALGAAGANVLTF.

The CDR3 protein is CASSPETGVVGQPQHF. CDR3 bases: TGTGCCAGTAGTCCGGAGACAGGGGTAGTAGGTCAGCCCCAGCATTTT. This chain joins TRBV19 and TRBJ1-5; 8 positions match TRBD1. The CDR3 is made up of 16 amino acids. The trim removed 5 bases at V and 6 bases at J, leaving 12 bases unmatched. CDR1 LNHDA and CDR2 SQIVND come from the germline V gene (reference sequence).

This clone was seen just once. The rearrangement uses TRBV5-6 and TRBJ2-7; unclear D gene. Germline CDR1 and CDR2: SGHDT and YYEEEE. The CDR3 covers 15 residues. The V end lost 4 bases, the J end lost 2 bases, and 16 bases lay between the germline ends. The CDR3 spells CASSRRGHNPYEQYF. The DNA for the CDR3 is TGTGCCAGCAGCCGCCGAGGCCACAACCCCTACGAGCAGTACTTC.

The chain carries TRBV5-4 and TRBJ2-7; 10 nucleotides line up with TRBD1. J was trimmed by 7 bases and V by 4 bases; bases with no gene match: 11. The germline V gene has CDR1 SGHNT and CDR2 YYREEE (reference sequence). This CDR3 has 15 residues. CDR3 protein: CASSLADRGLGEQYF. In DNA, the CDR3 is TGTGCCAGCAGCCTCGCCGACAGGGGGCTGGGTGAGCAGTACTTC.

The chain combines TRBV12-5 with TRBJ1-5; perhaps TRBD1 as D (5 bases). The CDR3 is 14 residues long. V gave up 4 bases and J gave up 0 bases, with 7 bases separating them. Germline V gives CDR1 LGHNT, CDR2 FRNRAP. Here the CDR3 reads CASGSGSSNQPQHF. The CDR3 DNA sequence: TGTGCTAGTGGTTCAGGGTCTAGCAATCAGCCCCAGCATTTT.